This note documents a single T cell receptor beta chain sequence. The sample comes from a study of T cell responses to AZD1222 COVID-19 vaccine. Using immunoSEQ multiplex PCR, the repertoire was profiled, and TCRdb retains in-frame clones only, with some absent. The sample contains about 83,000 clones, about 82% of which appear only once. Germline values: CDR1 SGHRS, CDR2 YFSETQ. The CDR3 consists of 16 residues. After removal of 4 bases from V and 4 bases from J, the junction contained 7 bases not matched to a gene. The clonotype originates from an adult in good health. The chain uses TRBV5-1 and TRBJ2-1; 11 bases are a match to TRBD2. The sequencing here drew on peripheral blood, taken on day 0 of AZD1222 vaccination. The CDR3 spells CASSGGGLAVYNEQFF. The CDR3 DNA reads TGCGCCAGCAGCGGAGGGGGACTAGCGGTGTACAATGAGCAGTTCTTC.